Shown below are 26 T cell receptor beta chains from a single sample sequenced in a study of blood T cell repertoires in COVID-19. Only in-frame clones appear in the TCRdb table, and some are missing; sequencing was by immunoSEQ multiplex PCR. The repertoire holds under 150,000 clones, with about 77% as singletons. Sequenced sample: peripheral blood. The receptor set was obtained from a human donor in a cohort sampled during active COVID-19.

The rearrangement links TRBV7-2 to TRBJ2-5; 12 bases agree with TRBD2. Germline CDR1 reads SGHTA; CDR2 reads FQGNSA. V dropped 2 bases and J dropped 4; count of bases not matched to a gene: 11. The length of the CDR3 is 18 residues. As DNA, the CDR3 is TGTGCCAGCAGCTTAAGATATAGCAGACTAGCGGGAGCAGAGACCCAGTACTTC. This codes for CASSLRYSRLAGAETQYF.

This chain connects TRBV27 to TRBJ2-7; possible D gene TRBD1, 6 bases. Trimming took 6 bases from V and 2 from J, leaving 17 bases between them. CDR3 length: 15 amino acids. Germline V gene lookup returns CDR1 MNHEY and CDR2 SMNVEV (reference sequence). CDR3 bases: TGTGCCAGCAGCCAACAGGGTGCCGCAACCTACGAGCAGTACTTC. Translated, it gives CASSQQGAATYEQYF.

The sample holds many counts of this clone. V is TRBV6-2 or TRBV6-3 and J is TRBJ1-2; D uncertain. The CDR3 length is 12 residues. Germline CDR1 reads MNHEY; CDR2 reads SVGEGT. V lost 4 bases to trimming and J lost 8 bases, with 11 bases between them. The CDR3 bases are TGTGCCAGCAGTTCTCAACTTTACGGCTACACCTTC. Translating gives CASSSQLYGYTF.

V is TRBV4-3 and J is TRBJ1-1; maybe TRBD1 (6 bases). CDR1 LGHNA and CDR2 YSLEER come from the germline V gene. The CDR3 is 18 residues long. V dropped 1 base and J dropped 1 base, with 19 bases sitting between them. The CDR3 spells CASSQVTPRDTENTEAFF. The DNA of the CDR3 is TGCGCCAGCAGCCAAGTAACCCCCCGGGACACCGAGAACACTGAAGCTTTCTTT.

The genes are TRBV5-4 and TRBJ1-1; possibly TRBD1 for D (6 bases). CDR1 is SGHNT, CDR2 YYREEE, per germline (reference sequence). The CDR3 spans 15 residues. The germline V and J ends were trimmed by 4 bases and 0 bases, with 13 bases remaining between them. As DNA, the CDR3 is TGTGCCAGCAGCATCGAAGGGGGAATGAACACTGAAGCTTTCTTT. It translates to CASSIEGGMNTEAFF.

The V gene is TRBV19, the J gene TRBJ1-2, with D possibly matching TRBD1 (5 bases). CDR3 length equals 13 residues. V was trimmed by 3 bases and J by 4 bases, leaving 9 bases between them. Germline lookup yields CDR1 LNHDA and CDR2 SQIVND (reference sequence). Here the CDR3 DNA reads TGTGCCAGTAGTATCACAGGCACCTATGGCTACACCTTC. Translating it yields CASSITGTYGYTF.

This clone was seen a handful of times. This rearrangement joins TRBV12-3 or TRBV12-4 to TRBJ2-2; D is uncertain. This CDR3 is built from 13 residues. V shed 6 bases and J shed 4 bases, with 9 bases lying between them. Here the CDR3 reads CASSPQITGELFF. The CDR3 DNA reads as TGTGCCAGCAGCCCACAAATCACCGGGGAGCTGTTTTTT.

This chain connects TRBV27 to TRBJ1-6; a weak D match, TRBD1 (5 bases). The V end was cut by 2 bases, the J end by 5 bases, with 10 bases between. Per germline, CDR1 MNHEY and CDR2 SMNVEV (reference sequence). There are 15 residues in the CDR3. The CDR3 loop is CASSLRQLNNSPLHF. CDR3 nucleotides: TGTGCCAGCAGTTTAAGACAGTTAAATAATTCACCCCTCCACTTT.

The chain couples TRBV28 to TRBJ1-1; weak D call: TRBD1 (5 bases). V was trimmed by 7 bases and J by 8 bases, leaving 17 bases between them. The CDR3 loop spans 13 amino acids. CDR1 MDHEN and CDR2 SYDVKM come from the germline V gene. CDR3 sequence (DNA): TGTGCCAGCACCCTACCACCAGGGATCGAAGCTTTCTTT. Amino acids: CASTLPPGIEAFF.

The gene calls are TRBV18 and TRBJ1-3, with 9 bases identical to TRBD1. Germline values: CDR1 KGHSH, CDR2 LQKENI. V was pared by 3 bases and J by 3 bases, with 6 bases of the junction left unmatched. The CDR3 has 16 residues. The CDR3 DNA follows: TGTGCCAGCTCACCGGGGACAGGGCTTGGTGGAAACACCATATATTTT. Its translation is CASSPGTGLGGNTIYF. The variable domain in full, with the rest retrieved from reference TRBV18 and TRBJ1-3, is NAGVMQNPRHLVRRRGQEARLRCSPMKGHSHVYWYRQLPEEGLKFMVYLQKENIIDESGMPKERFSAEFPKEGPSILRIQQVVRGDSAAYFCASSPGTGLGGNTIYFGEGSWLTVV.

With respect to this clone: Given a much more abundant clone one base away, this may be a read error. The chain links TRBV12-3 or TRBV12-4 to TRBJ1-2; 7 nucleotides align to TRBD1. The CDR3 is 13 amino acids. The trim removed 5 bases at V and 2 bases at J, leaving 2 bases unmatched. The CDR3 reads CASSPTGNYGYTF. The CDR3 DNA is TGTGCCAGCAGTCCGACAGGGAACTATGGCTACACCTTC.

The chain is built from TRBV24-1 and TRBJ2-2, with TRBD2 matching 10 bases. Unmatched junction bases numbered 3, after V lost 3 bases and J lost 0 bases. The CDR3 has 17 residues. Germline V gene data show CDR1 as KGHDR and CDR2 as SFDVKD. CDR3 amino acids: CATSDPGLAANTGELFF. In nucleotides, the CDR3 is TGTGCCACCAGTGATCCCGGACTAGCGGCGAACACCGGGGAGCTGTTTTTT.

J is TRBJ2-1 and V is TRBV12-5, with 15 nucleotides matching TRBD2. The V segment lost 6 bases and the J segment 9 bases; nucleotides outside the gene matches: 6. The CDR3 extends over 15 amino acids. CDR1 and CDR2 from the germline V gene are LGHNT and FRNRAP. The CDR3 nucleotides read TGTGCTAGTGGCACAGGGACTAGCGGGGGGTCTGAGCAGTTCTTC. Translated, it gives CASGTGTSGGSEQFF.

V usage is TRBV5-6 and J usage is TRBJ2-5, with TRBD1 matching over 8 bases. After removal of 4 bases from V and 1 base from J, the junction contained 3 bases not matched to a gene. This CDR3 spans 14 amino acids. CDR1 SGHDT and CDR2 YYEEEE come from the germline V gene. DNA for the CDR3: TGTGCCAGCAGCGCGACAGGGGCCCAAGAGACCCAGTACTTC. It translates to CASSATGAQETQYF.

The chain combines TRBV2 with TRBJ2-5; 7 nucleotides align to TRBD1. With V trimmed by 4 bases and J by 5 bases, 13 bases remained unmatched. This CDR3 region has 16 residues. Germline CDR1 reads SNHLY; CDR2 reads FYNNEI. CDR3 nucleotides: TGTGCCAGCAGTGGACAGGGCAGTAAGCTGAGCGAGACCCAGTACTTC. Translation: CASSGQGSKLSETQYF.

The V gene is TRBV30, the J gene TRBJ1-1; unclear D gene. V lost 3 bases, J lost 14 bases, and 22 bases lay in between. The germline V gene encodes CDR1 GTSNPN and CDR2 SVGIG (reference sequence). The CDR3 has 13 amino acids. The chain's CDR3 is CAWRARGVPTDFF. The CDR3 bases are TGTGCCTGGAGGGCCCGGGGAGTACCCACTGACTTCTTT. The whole variable domain, remainder taken from reference TRBV30 and TRBJ1-1, is SQTIHQWPATLVQPVGSPLSLECTVEGTSNPNLYWYRQAAGRGLQLLFYSVGIGQISSEVPQNLSASRPQDRQFILSSKKLLLSDSGFYLCAWRARGVPTDFFGQGTRLTVV.

The chain couples TRBV7-9 to TRBJ1-1, with 11 nucleotides matching TRBD1. This CDR3 has 17 amino acids. J lost 5 bases, V lost 0 bases, and 8 bases had no gene match. CDR1 is SEHNR and CDR2 is FQNEAQ in the germline V gene (reference sequence). The CDR3 spells CASSLARTGGADTEAFF. In DNA, the CDR3 is TGTGCCAGCAGCTTAGCCCGGACAGGGGGCGCGGATACTGAAGCTTTCTTT.

The chain's CDR3 is CASSQELTRTDTQYF. The CDR3 nucleotides are TGTGCCAGCAGCCAAGAACTAACGCGCACAGATACGCAGTATTTT. The V gene is TRBV14, the J gene TRBJ2-3, with D uncertain. Per the germline V gene, CDR1 is SGHDN and CDR2 is FVKESK. The CDR3 has 15 residues. V was cut by 0 bases and J by 1 base, with 8 bases left in between.

V is TRBV6-5 and J is TRBJ2-7, with TRBD2 matching 16 bases. The CDR3 consists of 15 residues. CDR1 MNHEY and CDR2 SVGAGI come from the germline V gene. V gave up 6 bases and J gave up 9 bases; unmatched junction bases: 8. CDR3 protein: CASSSGTSGGAGQYF. In nucleotides, the CDR3 is TGTGCCAGCAGCTCCGGGACTAGCGGGGGGGCAGGGCAGTACTTC.

The V and J genes are TRBV6-5 and TRBJ1-1; 7 bases agree with TRBD1. The germline gives CDR1 MNHEY, CDR2 SVGAGI. The junction had 10 bases not matched to a gene; V was cut back by 6 bases and J by 6 bases. CDR3 length: 14 residues. The CDR3 region is CASSLRGGEAEAFF. The CDR3 region has the DNA TGTGCCAGCAGCCTCCGAGGGGGCGAGGCTGAAGCTTTCTTT.

The rearrangement joins TRBV9 to TRBJ2-7, with 7 positions matching TRBD2. Per the germline V gene, CDR1 is SGDLS and CDR2 is YYNGEE. The CDR3 runs to 16 residues. Losses at the gene ends were 4 bases for V and 0 bases for J; bases not matched to a gene: 10. The CDR3 is CASSPSGAGSSYEQYF. The CDR3 DNA sequence: TGTGCCAGCAGCCCGTCCGGAGCGGGGAGCTCCTACGAGCAGTACTTC.

The V gene is TRBV5-1, the J gene TRBJ2-3; tentative D call: TRBD1 (6 bases). CDR1 and CDR2 from the germline V gene are SGHRS and YFSETQ. The V and J ends lost 4 bases and 5 bases respectively, with 14 bases between them. The CDR3 has 14 amino acids. The CDR3 bases are TGCGCCAGCAGCCGGGAATCCAGGGGAGATACGCAGTATTTT. Translating gives CASSRESRGDTQYF.

The chain carries TRBV7-9 and TRBJ2-1; TRBD2 matches at 11 bases. With 3 bases clipped from V and 5 bases from J, the junction kept 6 bases outside the gene matches. The CDR3 spans 16 residues. Germline CDR1 and CDR2: SEHNR and FQNEAQ (reference sequence). Here the CDR3 reads CASSFRTSGLHNEQFF. In DNA form, the CDR3 reads TGTGCCAGCAGCTTCCGGACTAGCGGGCTTCACAATGAGCAGTTCTTC.

The V and J genes are TRBV19 and TRBJ1-1; D gene unclear. The CDR3 runs 15 residues. Germline V gene lookup returns CDR1 LNHDA and CDR2 SQIVND (reference sequence). Trimming shortened V by 0 bases and J by 4 bases, and 12 bases separated the two germline ends. The CDR3: CASSIDTGRPTEAFF. The CDR3 DNA reads as TGTGCCAGTAGTATAGACACCGGGAGGCCCACTGAAGCTTTCTTT.

This sequence joins TRBV12-3 or TRBV12-4 and TRBJ1-2; D might be TRBD1 (5 bases). Trimming stripped 3 bases from V and 7 bases from J, with 12 bases between. The CDR3 covers 13 residues. The CDR3 sequence is CASSFERGGGYTF. The CDR3 nucleotides are TGTGCCAGCAGTTTCGAGAGGGGAGGTGGCTACACCTTC.

V gene TRBV6-5 combines with J gene TRBJ2-7, with 7 bases aligning to TRBD1. From germline, CDR1 is MNHEY and CDR2 SVGAGI. This CDR3 is 12 amino acids long. V lost 6 bases and J lost 4; bases outside the gene matches: 3. The CDR3 sequence is CASRVQGYEQYF. The CDR3 DNA follows: TGTGCCAGCAGGGTACAGGGGTACGAGCAGTACTTC.